This T cell receptor (beta chain) is drawn from a study of blood T cell repertoires in COVID-19. Participants were aged about 18 to 90 years, lived in 25 or so US areas, and enrolled virtually. Before being deemed recovered, Cohort 3 donors had two negative PCRs, clearance, or symptom resolution. Clones were read by immunoSEQ multiplex PCR, and TCRdb kept only the in-frame ones, dropping some. The repertoire has roughly 310,000 clones, roughly 90% of them found once; the top ten carry 2.6%. CDR3 size: 15 residues. V was clipped by 3 bases and J by 14 bases; unmatched bases: 16. Germline V gene sequence: CDR1 SQVTM, CDR2 ANQGSEA.

The V and J genes are TRBV29-1 and TRBJ1-4; TRBD1 matches 9 bases. The source is a man between 60 and 75 years old who had recovered from COVID-19. Source material: PBMCs or T cells enriched from blood (not recorded which). This CDR3 is CSVDDPTGGRHKLFF. In DNA, the CDR3 is TGCAGCGTTGATGACCCGACAGGGGGGCGACATAAGCTGTTTTTT.